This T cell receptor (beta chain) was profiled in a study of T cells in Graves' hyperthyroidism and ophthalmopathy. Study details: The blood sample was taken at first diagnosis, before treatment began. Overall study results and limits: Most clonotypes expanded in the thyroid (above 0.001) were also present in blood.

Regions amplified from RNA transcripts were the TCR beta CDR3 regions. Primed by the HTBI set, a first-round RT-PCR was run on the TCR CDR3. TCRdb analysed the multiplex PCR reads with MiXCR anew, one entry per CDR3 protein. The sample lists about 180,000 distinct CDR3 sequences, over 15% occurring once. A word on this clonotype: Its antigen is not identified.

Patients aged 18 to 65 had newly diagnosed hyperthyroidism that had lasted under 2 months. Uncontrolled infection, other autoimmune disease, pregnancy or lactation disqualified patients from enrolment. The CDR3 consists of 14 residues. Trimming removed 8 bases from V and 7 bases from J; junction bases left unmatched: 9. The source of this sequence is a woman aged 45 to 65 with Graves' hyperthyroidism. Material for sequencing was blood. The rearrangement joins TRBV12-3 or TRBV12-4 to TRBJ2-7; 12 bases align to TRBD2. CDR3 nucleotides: TGTGCCAGCGCCGGGGCTAGCGGGAGGGGTGAGCAGTACTTC. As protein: CASAGASGRGEQYF.